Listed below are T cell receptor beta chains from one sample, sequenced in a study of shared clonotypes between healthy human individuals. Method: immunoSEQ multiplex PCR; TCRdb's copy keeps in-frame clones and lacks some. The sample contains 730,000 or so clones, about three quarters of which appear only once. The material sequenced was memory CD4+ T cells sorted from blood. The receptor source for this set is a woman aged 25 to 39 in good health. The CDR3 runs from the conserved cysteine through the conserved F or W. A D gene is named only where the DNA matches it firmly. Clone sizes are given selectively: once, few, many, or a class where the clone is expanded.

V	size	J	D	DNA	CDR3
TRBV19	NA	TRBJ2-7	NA	TGTGCCAGTAGTAGTCGTCGGGGTCTCGACGAGCAGTACTTC	CASSSRRGLDEQYF
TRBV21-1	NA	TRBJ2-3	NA	TGTGCCAGCATGGGCGGGAGCACAGATACGCAGTATTTT	CASMGGSTDTQYF
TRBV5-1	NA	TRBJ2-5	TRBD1	TGCGCCAGCACACCCACGACAGGGGGCCGGGAGACCCAGTACTTC	CASTPTTGGRETQYF
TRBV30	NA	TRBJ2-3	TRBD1	TGTGCCTGGAGTGATGACAGGGGGCGGATTGGCACAGATACGCAGTATTTT	CAWSDDRGRIGTDTQYF
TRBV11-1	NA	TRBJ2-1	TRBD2	TGTGCCAGCAGCCCTAGACTAGCCGCGAATGAGCAGTTCTTC	CASSPRLAANEQFF
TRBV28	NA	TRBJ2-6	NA	TGTGCCAGCACCCCGGAGGGGGCTGCAGGGGCCAACGTCCTGACTTTC	CASTPEGAAGANVLTF
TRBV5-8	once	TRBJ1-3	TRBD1	TGTGCCAGCAGCCAGGGACAGGGATATGGAAACACCATATATTTT	CASSQGQGYGNTIYF
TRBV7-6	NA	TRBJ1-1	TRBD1	TGTGCCAGCAGCCCCGGACAGGGGAACACTGAAGCTTTCTTT	CASSPGQGNTEAFF
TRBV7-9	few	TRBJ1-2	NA	TGTGCCAGCAGCTTAGCGCCGATGCAGGACGGCTACACCTTC	CASSLAPMQDGYTF
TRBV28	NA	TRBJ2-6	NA	TGTGCCAGCAGCTCGGGACGGCACTCTGGGGCCAACGTCCTGACTTTC	CASSSGRHSGANVLTF
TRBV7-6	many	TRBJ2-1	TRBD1	TGTGCCAGCAGCCCGCAAGGGACAGGGGGATACAATGAGCAGTTCTTC	CASSPQGTGGYNEQFF
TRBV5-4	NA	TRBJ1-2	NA	TGTGCCAGCAGCTTGGATGGGGTTGGCTACACCTTC	CASSLDGVGYTF
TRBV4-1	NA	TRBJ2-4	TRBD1	TGCGCCAGCAGCCAACCCCGGGACAGGCGCATTCAGTACTTC	CASSQPRDRRIQYF
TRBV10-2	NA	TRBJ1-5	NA	TGCGCCAGCAGTGAATCGGCAGTAAATCAGCCCCAGCATTTT	CASSESAVNQPQHF
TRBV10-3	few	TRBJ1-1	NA	TGTGCCATCAGTGAGTCGATGGGACAAGGGACGAAACCTTTCTTT	CAISESMGQGTKPFF
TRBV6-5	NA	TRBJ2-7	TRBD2	TGTGCCAGCAGGCCTAGCGGCTACGAGCAGTACTTC	CASRPSGYEQYF
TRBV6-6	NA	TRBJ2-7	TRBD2	TGTGCCAGCAGTTCACCCGGGACTAGCGGCTACGAGCAGTACTTC	CASSSPGTSGYEQYF
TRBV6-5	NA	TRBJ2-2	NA	TGTGCCAGCAGTAGCTACACCGGGGAGCTGTTTTTT	CASSSYTGELFF
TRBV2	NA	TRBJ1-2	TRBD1	TGTGCCAGCAGCGTGGGACAGGAAGACTCTAATGGCTACACCTTC	CASSVGQEDSNGYTF
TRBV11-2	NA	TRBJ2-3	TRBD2	TGTGCCAGCTACGGGGGGGGAGGTACGCAGTATTTT	CASYGGGGTQYF
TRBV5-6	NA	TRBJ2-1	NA	TGTGCCAGCAGCCCTCTTGGTGGTGGGAGAAGTAGAAATGAGCAGTTCTTC	CASSPLGGGRSRNEQFF
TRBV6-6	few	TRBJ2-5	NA	TGTGCCAGCAGTTATGGTGAGACCCAGTACTTC	CASSYGETQYF
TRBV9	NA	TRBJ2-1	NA	TGTGCCAGCAGCGTAACACCAGACGGCTACAATGAGCAGTTCTTC	CASSVTPDGYNEQFF
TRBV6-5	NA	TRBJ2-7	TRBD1	TGTGCCAGCAGTTACTCCGGGACAGGGTACGAGCAGTACTTC	CASSYSGTGYEQYF
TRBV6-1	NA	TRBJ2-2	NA	TGTGCCAGCAGTCGCCGGGCAGCCACCGGGGAGCTGTTTTTT	CASSRRAATGELFF
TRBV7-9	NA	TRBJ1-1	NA	TGTGCCAGCAGCTTAGGGGCAGGGAGAGCGGAAGCTTTCTTT	CASSLGAGRAEAFF